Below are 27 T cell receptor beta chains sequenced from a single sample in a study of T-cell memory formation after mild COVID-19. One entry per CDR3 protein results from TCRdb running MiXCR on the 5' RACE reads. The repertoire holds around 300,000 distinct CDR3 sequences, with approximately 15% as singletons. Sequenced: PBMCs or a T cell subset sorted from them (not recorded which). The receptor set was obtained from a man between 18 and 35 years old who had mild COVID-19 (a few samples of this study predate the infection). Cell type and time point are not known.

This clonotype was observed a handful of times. The CDR3 region is CASSLVGASSYEQYV. In DNA form, the CDR3 reads TGTGCCAGCAGTTTAGTGGGGGCAAGCTCCTACGAGCAGTACGTC. V is TRBV27 and J is TRBJ2-7; D may be TRBD1 (6 bases). The germline CDR1 and CDR2 sequences are MNHEY and SMNVEV (reference sequence). V dropped 2 bases and J dropped 0 bases, with 11 bases sitting between them. This CDR3 is built from 15 residues.

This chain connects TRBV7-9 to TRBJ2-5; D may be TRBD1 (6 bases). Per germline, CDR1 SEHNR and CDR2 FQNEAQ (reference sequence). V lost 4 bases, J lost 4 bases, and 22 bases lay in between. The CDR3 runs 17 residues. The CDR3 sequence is CASSSGRSQGKGETQYF. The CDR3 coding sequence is TGTGCCAGCAGCTCAGGGCGGTCCCAGGGGAAGGGAGAGACCCAGTACTTC.

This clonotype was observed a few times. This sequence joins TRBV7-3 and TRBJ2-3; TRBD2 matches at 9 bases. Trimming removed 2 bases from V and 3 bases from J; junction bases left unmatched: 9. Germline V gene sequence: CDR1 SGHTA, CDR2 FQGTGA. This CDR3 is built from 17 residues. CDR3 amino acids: CASSLGSGGSPTDTQYF. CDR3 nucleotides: TGTGCCAGCAGCTTAGGTAGCGGGGGATCTCCGACAGATACGCAGTATTTT.

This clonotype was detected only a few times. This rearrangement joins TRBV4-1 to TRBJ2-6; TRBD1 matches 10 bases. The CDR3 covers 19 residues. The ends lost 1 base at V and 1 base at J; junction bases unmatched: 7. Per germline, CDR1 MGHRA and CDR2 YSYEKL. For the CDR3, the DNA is TGCGCCAGCAGCCAAGGTATACGGGACAGGGGTTCTGGGGCCAACGTCCTGACTTTC. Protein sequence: CASSQGIRDRGSGANVLTF.

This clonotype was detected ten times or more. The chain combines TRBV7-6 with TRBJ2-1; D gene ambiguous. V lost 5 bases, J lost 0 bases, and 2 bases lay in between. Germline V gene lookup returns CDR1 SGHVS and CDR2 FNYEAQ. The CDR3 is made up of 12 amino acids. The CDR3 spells CASSPSYNEQFF. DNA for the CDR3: TGTGCCAGCAGCCCCTCCTACAATGAGCAGTTCTTC.

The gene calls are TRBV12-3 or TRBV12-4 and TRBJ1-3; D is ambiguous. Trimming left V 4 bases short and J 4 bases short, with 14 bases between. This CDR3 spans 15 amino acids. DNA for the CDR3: TGTGCCAGCAGTTCTAACCTGGGTGTGGGAAACACCATATATTTT. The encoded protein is CASSSNLGVGNTIYF.

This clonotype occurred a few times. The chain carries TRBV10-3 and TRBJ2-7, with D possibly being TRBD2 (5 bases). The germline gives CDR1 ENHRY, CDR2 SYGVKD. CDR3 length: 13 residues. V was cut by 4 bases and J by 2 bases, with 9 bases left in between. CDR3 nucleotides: TGTGCCATCAGTGTGAACGGGGCCTACGAGCAGTACTTC. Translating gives CAISVNGAYEQYF.

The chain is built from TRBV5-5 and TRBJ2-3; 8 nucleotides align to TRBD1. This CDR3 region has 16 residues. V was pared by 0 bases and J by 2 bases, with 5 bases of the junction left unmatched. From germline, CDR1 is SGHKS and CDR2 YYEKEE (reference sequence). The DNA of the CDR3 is TGTGCCAGCAGCTTGGGGGACAGGTCTGACACAGATACGCAGTATTTT. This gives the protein CASSLGDRSDTDTQYF.

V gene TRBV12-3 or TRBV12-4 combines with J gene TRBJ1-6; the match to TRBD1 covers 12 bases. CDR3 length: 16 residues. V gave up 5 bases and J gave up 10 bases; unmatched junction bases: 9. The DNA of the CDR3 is TGTGCCAGCAGTCCGTTTCCGGGACAGGGGGCATCACCCCTCCACTTT. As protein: CASSPFPGQGASPLHF.

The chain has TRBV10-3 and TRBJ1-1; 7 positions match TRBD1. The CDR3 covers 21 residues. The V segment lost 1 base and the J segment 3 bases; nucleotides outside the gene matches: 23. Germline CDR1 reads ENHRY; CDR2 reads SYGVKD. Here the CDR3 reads CAISEWKNWERPGQLDTEAFF. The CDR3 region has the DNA TGTGCCATCAGTGAGTGGAAAAATTGGGAACGGCCGGGACAGTTGGACACTGAAGCTTTCTTT.

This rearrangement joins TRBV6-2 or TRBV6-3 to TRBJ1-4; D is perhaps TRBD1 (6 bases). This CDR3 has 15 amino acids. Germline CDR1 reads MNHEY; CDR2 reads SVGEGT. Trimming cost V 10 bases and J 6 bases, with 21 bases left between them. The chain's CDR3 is CATPRKQGEDEKLFF. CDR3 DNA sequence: TGTGCCACCCCCAGGAAACAGGGCGAAGATGAAAAACTGTTTTTT.

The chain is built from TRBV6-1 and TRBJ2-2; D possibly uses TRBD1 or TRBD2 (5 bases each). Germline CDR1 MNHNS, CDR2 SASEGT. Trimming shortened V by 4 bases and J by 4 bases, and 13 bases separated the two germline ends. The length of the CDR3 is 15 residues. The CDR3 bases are TGTGCCAGCAGTGCCTCCCGGGACGGCACCGGGGAGCTGTTTTTT. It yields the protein CASSASRDGTGELFF.

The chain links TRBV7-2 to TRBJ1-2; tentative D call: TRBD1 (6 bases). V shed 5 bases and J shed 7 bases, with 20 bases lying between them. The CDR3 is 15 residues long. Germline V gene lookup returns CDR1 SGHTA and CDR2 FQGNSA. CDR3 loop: CASSLPGTGLRGYTF. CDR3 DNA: TGTGCCAGCAGCCTACCCGGTACAGGGTTACGTGGCTACACCTTC.

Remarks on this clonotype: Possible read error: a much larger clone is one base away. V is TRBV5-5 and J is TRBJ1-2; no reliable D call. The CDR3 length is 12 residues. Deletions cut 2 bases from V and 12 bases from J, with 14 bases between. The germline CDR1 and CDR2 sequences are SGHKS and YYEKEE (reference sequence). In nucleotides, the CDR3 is TGTGCCAGCAGCTTCTCGGGATCCGGCGACACCTTC. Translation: CASSFSGSGDTF.

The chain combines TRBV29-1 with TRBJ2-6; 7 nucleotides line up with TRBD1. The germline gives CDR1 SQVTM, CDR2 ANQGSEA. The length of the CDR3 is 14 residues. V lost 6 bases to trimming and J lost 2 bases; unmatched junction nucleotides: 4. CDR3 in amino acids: CSVPGGPGANVLTF. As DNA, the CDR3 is TGCAGCGTCCCAGGGGGACCTGGGGCCAACGTCCTGACTTTC.

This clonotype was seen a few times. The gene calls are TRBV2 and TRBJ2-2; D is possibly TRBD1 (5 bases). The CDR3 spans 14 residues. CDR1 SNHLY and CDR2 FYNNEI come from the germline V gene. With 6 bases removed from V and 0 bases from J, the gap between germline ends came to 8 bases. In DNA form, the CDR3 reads TGTGCCAGCAGGACAGTATCGAACACCGGGGAGCTGTTTTTT. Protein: CASRTVSNTGELFF.

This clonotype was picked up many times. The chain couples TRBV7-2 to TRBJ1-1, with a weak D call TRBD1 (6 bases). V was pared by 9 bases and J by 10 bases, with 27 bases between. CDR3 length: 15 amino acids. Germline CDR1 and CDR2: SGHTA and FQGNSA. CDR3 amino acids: CASTFEGGGHRAAFF. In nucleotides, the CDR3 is TGTGCCAGTACGTTCGAGGGAGGGGGACATAGGGCAGCTTTCTTT.

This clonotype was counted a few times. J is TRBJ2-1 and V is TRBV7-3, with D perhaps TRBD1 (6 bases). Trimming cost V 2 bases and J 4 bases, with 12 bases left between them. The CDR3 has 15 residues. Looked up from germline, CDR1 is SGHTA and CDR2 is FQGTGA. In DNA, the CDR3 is TGTGCCAGCAGCTTAGGGGCAGGGACATACAATGAGCAGTTCTTC. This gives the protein CASSLGAGTYNEQFF.

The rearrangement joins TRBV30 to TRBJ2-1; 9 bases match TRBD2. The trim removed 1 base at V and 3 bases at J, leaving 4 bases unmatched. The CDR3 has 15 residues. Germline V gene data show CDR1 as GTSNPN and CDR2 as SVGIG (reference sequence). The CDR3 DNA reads TGTGCCTGGAGTGGTAGCGGGGGCCTCTACAATGAGCAGTTCTTC. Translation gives CAWSGSGGLYNEQFF.

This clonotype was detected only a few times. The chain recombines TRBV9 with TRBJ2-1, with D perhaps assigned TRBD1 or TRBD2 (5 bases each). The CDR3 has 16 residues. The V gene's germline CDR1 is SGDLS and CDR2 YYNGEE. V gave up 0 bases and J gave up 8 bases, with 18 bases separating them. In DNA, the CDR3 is TGTGCCAGCAGCGTAGGGGGAGCCCGACAAGGGGATGAGCAGTTCTTC. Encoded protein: CASSVGGARQGDEQFF.

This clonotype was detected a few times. In nucleotides, the CDR3 is TGTGCCAGCAGCTCCCGGATCTTCGCAGATACGCAGTATTTT. Translated, it gives CASSSRIFADTQYF. The chain uses TRBV7-2 and TRBJ2-3; D call uncertain. The germline V gene encodes CDR1 SGHTA and CDR2 FQGNSA. The CDR3 contains 14 residues. V dropped 4 bases and J dropped 4 bases, with 12 bases sitting between them.

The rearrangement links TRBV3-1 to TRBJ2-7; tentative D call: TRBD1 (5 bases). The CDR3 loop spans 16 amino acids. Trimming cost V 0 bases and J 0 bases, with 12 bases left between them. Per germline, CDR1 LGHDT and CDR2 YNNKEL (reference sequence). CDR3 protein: CASSQDLDTVSYEQYF. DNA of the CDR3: TGTGCCAGCAGCCAAGATTTGGACACGGTCTCCTACGAGCAGTACTTC.

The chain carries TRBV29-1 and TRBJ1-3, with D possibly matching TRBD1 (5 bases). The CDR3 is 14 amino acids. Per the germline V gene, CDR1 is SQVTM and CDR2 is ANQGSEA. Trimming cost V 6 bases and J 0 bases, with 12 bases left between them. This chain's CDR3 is CSVHQGLSGNTIYF. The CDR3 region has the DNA TGCAGCGTCCATCAGGGCCTCTCTGGAAACACCATATATTTT.

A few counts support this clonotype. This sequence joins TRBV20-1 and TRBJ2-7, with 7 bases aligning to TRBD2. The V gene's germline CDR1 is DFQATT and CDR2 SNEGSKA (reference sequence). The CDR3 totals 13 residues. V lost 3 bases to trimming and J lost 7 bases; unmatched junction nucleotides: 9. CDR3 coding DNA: TGCAGTGCTAGTGGACTAGATGATTGGGAGCAGTACTTC. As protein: CSASGLDDWEQYF.

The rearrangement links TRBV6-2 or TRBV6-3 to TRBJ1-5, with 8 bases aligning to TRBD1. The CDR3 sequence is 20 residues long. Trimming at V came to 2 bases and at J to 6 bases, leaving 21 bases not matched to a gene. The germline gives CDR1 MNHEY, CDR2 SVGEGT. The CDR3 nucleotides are TGTGCCAGCAGTTACACCTTGGCCTTCGAATCAGGGGGCAATGGTCAGCCCCAGCATTTT. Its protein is CASSYTLAFESGGNGQPQHF.

As DNA, the CDR3 is TGTGCCAGCACCCGCGGGGGGGGGAACACCGGGGAGCTGTTTTTT. It encodes CASTRGGGNTGELFF. The V and J genes are TRBV2 and TRBJ2-2; TRBD2 agrees at 9 bases. Per germline, CDR1 SNHLY and CDR2 FYNNEI. The CDR3 consists of 15 residues. Trimming removed 7 bases from V and 1 base from J; junction bases left unmatched: 4.

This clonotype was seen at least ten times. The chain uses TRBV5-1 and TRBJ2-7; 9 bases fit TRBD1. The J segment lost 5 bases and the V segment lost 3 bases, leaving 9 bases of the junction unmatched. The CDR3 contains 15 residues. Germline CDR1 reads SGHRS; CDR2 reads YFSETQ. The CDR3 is CASSSPGQGLNEQYF. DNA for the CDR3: TGCGCCAGCAGCTCTCCGGGACAGGGTCTGAACGAGCAGTACTTC.